This T cell receptor beta chain is drawn from a study of T cells in Graves' hyperthyroidism and ophthalmopathy. General study points: Most thyroid clonotypes with frequency above 0.001 were detected in blood. Prediction of ophthalmopathy progression came a median around 6 months pre-onset.

For the diagnoses, clinical symptoms, serum thyroxine and TRAb, thyroid ultrasound and orbital computed tomography were used. Around 9.8 ml fresh peripheral blood yielded the PBMCs. The CDR3 is 15 amino acids. Germline CDR1 LGHNT, CDR2 FRNRAP. Trimming stripped 6 bases from V and 1 base from J, with 14 bases between. This clonotype was observed many times. What it binds is unknown. TCR beta CDR3 regions were amplified from RNA transcripts. Carried out on the TCR CDR3, a first-round RT-PCR used the HTBI primer set. One entry per CDR3 protein, called by TCRdb with MiXCR from the multiplex PCR reads. This table holds some 270,000 distinct CDR3 sequences, approximately 15% found once.

This chain links TRBV12-5 with TRBJ2-3; D remains ambiguous. The TCR sequence derives from a woman in her thirties or forties with Graves' hyperthyroidism. Input material: blood. The CDR3 nucleotides read TGTGCTAGTGGGCCCTCCGGAACAGGCACAGATACGCAGTATTTT. This sequence encodes CASGPSGTGTDTQYF.